Shown below are 23 T cell receptor beta chains from a single sample sequenced in a study of Graves' ophthalmopathy and Graves' hyperthyroidism. Amplified TCR beta CDR3 regions were obtained using RNA transcripts as template. The first-round RT-PCR employed HTBI primers together with the Qiagen OneStep RT-PCR kit. A multiplex PCR was then performed as the second round. TCRdb independently ran MiXCR on the multiplex PCR reads; one entry per CDR3 protein. The repertoire includes a few hundred thousand distinct CDR3 sequences, 21% of them detected once, and roughly 3% sits in the top ten. The sequencing input was peripheral blood. These receptors were taken from a woman younger than 30 with stable Graves' hyperthyroidism.

The V call is TRBV15, the J call TRBJ1-6; 7 nucleotides align to TRBD1. After removal of 3 bases from V and 4 bases from J, the junction contained 3 bases not matched to a gene. The CDR3 has 15 residues. Germline V gene data show CDR1 as LNHNV and CDR2 as YYDKDF (reference sequence). CDR3 DNA sequence: TGTGCCACCAGCAGGGGGGACAGTTATAATTCACCCCTCCACTTT. It encodes CATSRGDSYNSPLHF.

This clonotype was counted ten times or more. The chain recombines TRBV6-1 with TRBJ2-7; 9 bases map to TRBD2. The CDR3 has 13 residues. The V gene's germline CDR1 is MNHNS and CDR2 SASEGT. Germline trimming cut 7 bases from V and 7 bases from J; bases unmatched to any gene: 8. CDR3 nucleotide sequence: TGTGCCAGCATGGCTAGCGGGACGGGGGAGCAGTACTTC. The encoded protein is CASMASGTGEQYF.

V usage is TRBV29-1 and J usage is TRBJ2-5; D might be TRBD1 or TRBD2, each matching 5 bases. The CDR3 has 13 residues. Trimming took 6 bases from V and 1 from J, leaving 12 bases between them. CDR1 SQVTM and CDR2 ANQGSEA come from the germline V gene. The CDR3 region has the DNA TGCAGCGTGGACGGGACGTTCCAAGAGACCCAGTACTTC. It encodes CSVDGTFQETQYF.

CDR3 in amino acids: CASSDSIRAYEQYV. For the CDR3, the DNA is TGTGCCAGCAGTGACTCGATCAGGGCCTACGAGCAGTACGTC. V usage is TRBV6-5 and J usage is TRBJ2-7, with D possibly being TRBD1 (5 bases). Germline CDR1 is MNHEY and CDR2 is SVGAGI. The CDR3 contains 14 residues.

This clonotype was seen at least ten times. The rearrangement links TRBV30 to TRBJ1-1; D is ambiguous. V lost 1 base, J lost 8 bases, and 11 bases lay in between. The CDR3 sequence is 12 residues long. Germline lookup yields CDR1 GTSNPN and CDR2 SVGIG (reference sequence). The CDR3 here is CAWSAGRREAFF. As DNA, the CDR3 is TGTGCCTGGAGTGCCGGGCGGAGGGAAGCTTTCTTT.

This clonotype was recorded many times. The chain carries TRBV7-2 and TRBJ1-2; D is perhaps TRBD1 (5 bases). CDR3 length: 15 amino acids. CDR1 is SGHTA and CDR2 is FQGNSA in the germline V gene. V lost 4 bases, J lost 2 bases, and 14 bases lay in between. CDR3 nucleotide sequence: TGTGCCAGCAGCTCCGAAAGCAGGGTGAACTATGGCTACACCTTC. Its protein product is CASSSESRVNYGYTF. Full variable domain (outside the CDR3, taken from reference TRBV7-2 and TRBJ1-2): GAGVSQSPSNKVTEKGKDVELRCDPISGHTALYWYRQSLGQGLEFLIYFQGNSAPDKSGLPSDRFSAERTGGSVSTLTIQRTQQEDSAVYLCASSSESRVNYGYTFGSGTRLTVV.

This clonotype was detected ten times or more. The rearrangement joins TRBV11-1 to TRBJ2-5; 7 nucleotides align to TRBD1. CDR1 and CDR2 (germline): SGHAT, FQDESV (reference sequence). The CDR3 runs to 15 residues. Trimming removed 5 bases from V and 2 bases from J; junction bases left unmatched: 8. The CDR3, as DNA: TGTGCCAGCAGCCGCCGGGACAGACCTCAAGAGACCCAGTACTTC. Translating gives CASSRRDRPQETQYF.

This clonotype was seen only once. The J gene is TRBJ1-2, the V gene TRBV28; possible D gene TRBD1, 5 bases. V was cut by 2 bases and J by 8 bases, with 12 bases left in between. The CDR3 contains 13 residues. Germline CDR1 and CDR2: MDHEN and SYDVKM. The CDR3 sequence: CASSLPGHSGYTF. CDR3 nucleotide sequence: TGTGCCAGCAGTTTACCAGGGCACTCCGGCTACACCTTC.

The chain uses TRBV24-1 and TRBJ2-7; D ambiguous. Germline CDR1 reads KGHDR; CDR2 reads SFDVKD. The CDR3 is 14 residues long. V was pared by 0 bases and J by 2 bases, with 7 bases between. CDR3: CATSDLNRPYEQYF. CDR3 nucleotide sequence: TGTGCCACCAGTGATTTGAACAGACCCTACGAGCAGTACTTC.

This clonotype was counted at least ten times. This CDR3 reads CASSPGLRTQYF. CDR3 bases: TGTGCCAGCAGCCCGGGACTACGAACCCAGTACTTC. The genes are TRBV6-1 and TRBJ2-5; TRBD2 agrees at 7 bases. J gave up 8 bases and V 6 bases, and 6 bases lay outside the gene matches. The CDR3 covers 12 residues. Germline V lookup: CDR1 MNHNS, CDR2 SASEGT.

J is TRBJ1-1 and V is TRBV30; D remains ambiguous. Trimming pared 2 bases from V and 3 bases from J, leaving 7 bases between. Germline CDR1 reads GTSNPN; CDR2 reads SVGIG (reference sequence). This CDR3 is 12 amino acids long. The CDR3, as DNA: TGTGCCTGGAGTTCTGCCGACACTGAAGCTTTCTTT. As protein: CAWSSADTEAFF.

This clonotype was seen at least ten times. This chain connects TRBV7-9 to TRBJ1-5; D gene uncertain. The CDR3 is 15 residues long. The germline V gene has CDR1 SEHNR and CDR2 FQNEAQ (reference sequence). Trimming cost V 5 bases and J 0 bases, with 11 bases left between them. The CDR3 DNA is TGTGCCAGCAGCCCTGGCTCGTCTAGCAATCAGCCCCAGCATTTT. Residues: CASSPGSSSNQPQHF.

The sample holds many counts of this clonotype. The genes are TRBV19 and TRBJ1-5; possible D gene TRBD1, 6 bases. The CDR3 runs 12 residues. CDR1 is LNHDA, CDR2 SQIVND, per germline (reference sequence). V was trimmed by 8 bases and J by 9 bases, leaving 14 bases between them. CDR3 in DNA: TGTGCCAGTTTAGGGGGGAATGGGCCCCAGCATTTT. This gives the protein CASLGGNGPQHF.

This clonotype was observed at least ten times. The CDR3 here is CATSSLGANEQYF. Written as DNA, the CDR3 is TGTGCCACCAGCAGTCTGGGGGCCAACGAGCAGTACTTC. The chain carries TRBV15 and TRBJ2-7, with D tentatively TRBD1 (6 bases). Germline loops: CDR1 LNHNV, CDR2 YYDKDF (reference sequence). The CDR3 is 13 amino acids. Trimming stripped 3 bases from V and 5 bases from J, with 11 bases between.

This clonotype was seen ten or more times. The junction departs from germline at one end; a sequencing error may be responsible. V usage is TRBV7-3 and J usage is TRBJ1-3; perhaps TRBD1 as D (6 bases). Germline V gene lookup returns CDR1 SGHTA and CDR2 FQGTGA. The CDR3 covers 13 residues. CDR3 in DNA: TGTGCCAGCCAACAGGGAGCTGGAAGCACCATATATTTT. Translated: CASQQGAGSTIYF.

This clonotype was picked up many times. Compared with germline, one end of the junction differs, possibly owing to a read error. This chain uses TRBV5-1 with TRBJ2-7; 12 bases map to TRBD2. CDR1 and CDR2 from the germline V gene are SGHRS and YFSETQ. The CDR3 totals 14 residues. CDR3 sequence reads: CASSLTSGSYEQYF. DNA for the CDR3: TGTGCCAGCAGTCTGACTAGCGGGAGCTACGAGCAGTACTTC.

This clonotype was counted many times. The chain uses TRBV28 and TRBJ2-7; D is unclear. In germline, CDR1 is MDHEN, CDR2 SYDVKM. V was trimmed by 5 bases and J by 6 bases, leaving 14 bases between them. CDR3 size: 13 residues. DNA for the CDR3: TGTGCCAGCAGTACCCCACACAGTCGCGAGCAGTACTTC. This sequence encodes CASSTPHSREQYF.

This clonotype has ten or more counts. V and J are TRBV6-5 and TRBJ1-1; D not certain. The V gene's germline CDR1 is MNHEY and CDR2 SVGAGI. V dropped 2 bases and J dropped 5 bases, with 6 bases sitting between them. This CDR3 is built from 12 residues. CDR3 nucleotide sequence: TGTGCCAGCAGTTACGATCGTACTGAAGCTTTCTTT. This codes for CASSYDRTEAFF.

At least ten counts were recorded for this clonotype. The gene calls are TRBV4-1 and TRBJ2-7; D gene ambiguous. The CDR3 extends over 15 amino acids. Trimming cost V 1 base and J 1 base, with 11 bases left between them. Looked up from germline, CDR1 is MGHRA and CDR2 is YSYEKL. CDR3 in DNA: TGCGCCAGCAGCCAAGGCCCAGGACCATCCTACGAGCAGTACTTC. This codes for CASSQGPGPSYEQYF.

This clonotype was detected many times. V is TRBV4-1 and J is TRBJ1-1, with 9 bases lining up with TRBD1. Losses at the gene ends were 6 bases for V and 0 bases for J; bases not matched to a gene: 8. In germline, CDR1 is MGHRA, CDR2 YSYEKL. This CDR3 has 16 residues. The CDR3 DNA reads TGCGCCAGCAGTCCGGGACAGGGCTTCATGAACACTGAAGCTTTCTTT. It specifies CASSPGQGFMNTEAFF.

The chain uses TRBV30 and TRBJ2-5; 7 bases line up with TRBD2. The CDR3 contains 15 residues. CDR1 and CDR2 from the germline V gene are GTSNPN and SVGIG (reference sequence). J was trimmed by 1 base and V by 3 bases; bases with no gene match: 8. CDR3 region: CAWRLAGTIQETQYF. The CDR3 DNA reads TGTGCCTGGAGACTCGCCGGGACTATCCAAGAGACCCAGTACTTC. The variable domain in full, completed from reference TRBV30 and TRBJ2-5, reads SQTIHQWPATLVQPVGSPLSLECTVEGTSNPNLYWYRQAAGRGLQLLFYSVGIGQISSEVPQNLSASRPQDRQFILSSKKLLLSDSGFYLCAWRLAGTIQETQYFGPGTRLLVL.

Ten or more counts support this clonotype. V is TRBV19 and J is TRBJ1-5; 9 positions match TRBD1. The V and J ends lost 7 bases and 3 bases, in that order; junction bases with no gene match: 10. Per germline, CDR1 LNHDA and CDR2 SQIVND (reference sequence). The CDR3 is 16 residues long. For the CDR3, the DNA is TGTGCCAGTACCGGGGGACAGGGAGGGCACAATCAGCCCCAGCATTTT. As protein: CASTGGQGGHNQPQHF.

This clonotype was observed at least ten times. The V and J genes are TRBV20-1 and TRBJ1-3; D unclear. The CDR3 sequence is 14 residues long. Trimming took off 5 bases at V and 0 bases at J, with 11 bases between the two ends. CDR1 is DFQATT, CDR2 SNEGSKA, per germline (reference sequence). The DNA of the CDR3 is TGCAGTGCTCTTCGTCATTCCTCTGGAAACACCATATATTTT. This codes for CSALRHSSGNTIYF.